These 18 T cell receptor beta chains originate from one sample sequenced in a study of blood T cell repertoires in COVID-19. Some clones are missing from TCRdb's copy, which holds only in-frame ones; the method was immunoSEQ multiplex PCR. The sample holds about 120,000 clones, roughly 85% seen once. The specimen sequenced was peripheral blood. The receptor set was obtained from a man aged 30 to 39 with acute or convalescent COVID-19.

V is TRBV5-6 and J is TRBJ2-2; TRBD2 is a possible D gene (6 bases). V lost 1 base and J lost 5, with 24 bases in between. Germline V gene sequence: CDR1 SGHDT, CDR2 YYEEEE. The CDR3 spans 19 residues. The DNA of the CDR3 is TGTGCCAGCAGCTTGACTTACGGTCGGGGGTCTCTCAGGACCGGGGAGCTGTTTTTT. Its translation: CASSLTYGRGSLRTGELFF.

This chain uses TRBV7-9 with TRBJ2-2; 8 bases fit TRBD2. The length of the CDR3 is 14 residues. Trimming removed 4 bases from V and 4 bases from J; junction bases left unmatched: 2. Germline CDR1 is SEHNR and CDR2 is FQNEAQ (reference sequence). The CDR3 loop is CASSSGTSTGELFF. The CDR3 DNA follows: TGTGCCAGCAGCTCCGGGACTAGCACCGGGGAGCTGTTTTTT.

The chain joins TRBV30 to TRBJ2-2; 8 positions agree with TRBD1. Germline V gives CDR1 GTSNPN, CDR2 SVGIG (reference sequence). The ends lost 4 bases at V and 6 bases at J; junction bases unmatched: 7. This CDR3 is 14 amino acids long. The CDR3 sequence is CAWTGGAVPGELFF. CDR3 bases: TGTGCCTGGACAGGGGGCGCGGTTCCCGGGGAGCTGTTTTTT.

V usage is TRBV18 and J usage is TRBJ2-7; 7 bases fit TRBD1. Germline V gives CDR1 KGHSH, CDR2 LQKENI. This CDR3 has 13 residues. V trimming: 5 bases; J trimming: 5 bases; junction bases outside the gene matches: 6. CDR3: CASSSTGDHEQYF. The CDR3 coding sequence is TGTGCCAGCTCATCCACAGGGGACCACGAGCAGTACTTC.

The rearrangement links TRBV19 to TRBJ1-2; D perhaps matches TRBD1 (6 bases). Trimming shortened V by 9 bases and J by 7 bases, and 12 bases separated the two germline ends. CDR3 length: 11 amino acids. Germline assignment: CDR1 LNHDA and CDR2 SQIVND (reference sequence). The CDR3 protein is CASWTVGGYTF. For the CDR3, the DNA is TGTGCCAGCTGGACAGTTGGTGGCTACACCTTC.

This chain uses TRBV14 with TRBJ2-1; TRBD2 aligns across 8 bases. CDR3 length equals 20 residues. The V and J ends lost 4 bases and 2 bases, in that order; junction bases with no gene match: 19. Germline CDR1 SGHDN, CDR2 FVKESK. The CDR3 loop reads CASSRKRGWAREAPYNEQFF. Here the CDR3 DNA reads TGTGCCAGCAGCCGTAAGCGGGGTTGGGCGCGGGAGGCCCCCTACAATGAGCAGTTCTTC.

The V call is TRBV6-2 or TRBV6-3, the J call TRBJ1-5, with unresolved D. This CDR3 is 16 amino acids long. Germline CDR1 and CDR2: MNHEY and SVGEGT. The V and J ends lost 2 bases and 1 base respectively, with 12 bases between them. CDR3 DNA: TGTGCCAGCAGTTACGGCAGGATCCTAAGCAATCAGCCCCAGCATTTT. Translating it yields CASSYGRILSNQPQHF.

The CDR3 sequence is CASSQVGEGGELFF. The CDR3 coding sequence is TGTGCCAGCAGCCAAGTGGGGGAGGGCGGGGAGCTGTTTTTT. J is TRBJ2-2 and V is TRBV4-2; 7 nucleotides agree with TRBD2. The V segment lost 1 base and the J segment 7 bases; nucleotides outside the gene matches: 3. Germline CDR1 reads LGHNA; CDR2 reads YNFKEQ. The CDR3 runs 14 residues.

This chain connects TRBV2 to TRBJ2-1, with 8 bases fitting TRBD2. The CDR3 covers 15 residues. Per germline, CDR1 SNHLY and CDR2 FYNNEI. V dropped 6 bases and J dropped 5; count of bases not matched to a gene: 9. The CDR3 sequence is CASSQSGGVHNEQFF. The CDR3 coding sequence is TGTGCCAGCAGCCAAAGCGGGGGAGTACACAATGAGCAGTTCTTC. Based on the CDR3 plus reference TRBV2 and TRBJ2-1, the full variable domain is EPEVTQTPSHQVTQMGQEVILRCVPISNHLYFYWYRQILGQKVEFLVSFYNNEISEKSEIFDDQFSVERPDGSNFTLKIRSTKLEDSAMYFCASSQSGGVHNEQFFGPGTRLTVL.

The V gene is TRBV5-1, the J gene TRBJ1-5; the match to TRBD1 covers 9 bases. The junction had 5 bases not matched to a gene; V was cut back by 0 bases and J by 7 bases. Germline CDR1 is SGHRS and CDR2 is YFSETQ. The CDR3 runs to 15 residues. This CDR3 reads CASSLEGTGSQPQHF. The DNA for the CDR3 is TGCGCCAGCAGCTTGGAAGGGACAGGGTCCCAGCCCCAGCATTTT.

The chain joins TRBV5-6 to TRBJ1-2, with D possibly matching TRBD1 (6 bases). The V end lost 0 bases, the J end lost 4 bases, and 13 bases lay between the germline ends. The CDR3 contains 15 residues. Germline assignment: CDR1 SGHDT and CDR2 YYEEEE. As DNA, the CDR3 is TGTGCCAGCAGCTTGGACAGGGAACGGGCCTATGGCTACACCTTC. This codes for CASSLDRERAYGYTF.

This clone was picked up a small number of times. The rearrangement joins TRBV25-1 to TRBJ2-1, with 7 bases identical to TRBD2. The CDR3 covers 14 residues. Germline V CDR1 and CDR2: MGHDK, SYGVNS. V lost 1 base to trimming and J lost 8 bases; unmatched junction nucleotides: 5. The CDR3 region has the DNA TGTGCCAGCAGTGAATTCCGGGAGGCCGATGAGCAGTTCTTC. It translates to CASSEFREADEQFF.

The table lists this clone with a count of one. V and J are TRBV19 and TRBJ1-1; TRBD1 might be the D (6 bases). V lost 5 bases, J lost 1 base, and 8 bases lay in between. This CDR3 is 13 amino acids long. Germline V lookup: CDR1 LNHDA, CDR2 SQIVND (reference sequence). CDR3 DNA sequence: TGTGCCAGTAGTCAACAGGGGAACACTGAAGCTTTCTTT. Protein: CASSQQGNTEAFF.

The chain uses TRBV18 and TRBJ1-5; TRBD1 matches 9 bases. Germline CDR1 KGHSH, CDR2 LQKENI. The CDR3 consists of 16 residues. The J segment lost 5 bases and the V segment lost 3 bases, leaving 8 bases of the junction unmatched. The CDR3 loop is CASSPGGQGGYQPQHF. CDR3 sequence (DNA): TGTGCCAGCTCACCGGGGGGACAGGGAGGATATCAGCCCCAGCATTTT.

The rearrangement joins TRBV19 to TRBJ2-7; 7 bases align to TRBD1. Germline V gives CDR1 LNHDA, CDR2 SQIVND (reference sequence). The CDR3 sequence is 13 residues long. Trimming took 7 bases from V and 6 from J; bases not matched to a gene: 9. CDR3 bases: TGTGCCAGTACCCCTGGGACAGCTGGCGAGCAGTACTTC. It encodes CASTPGTAGEQYF.

V and J are TRBV6-5 and TRBJ2-7, with 7 bases lining up with TRBD1. CDR3 length: 14 residues. Germline V gene lookup returns CDR1 MNHEY and CDR2 SVGAGI. V lost 7 bases, J lost 3 bases, and 9 bases stayed unmatched. In nucleotides, the CDR3 is TGTGCCAGCACACGGGGACAGCCACTCTACGAGCAGTACTTC. Protein product: CASTRGQPLYEQYF.

The rearrangement links TRBV2 to TRBJ2-3; possible D gene TRBD1, 6 bases. The CDR3 length is 16 residues. The germline V gene encodes CDR1 SNHLY and CDR2 FYNNEI. Trimming took off 3 bases at V and 1 base at J, with 14 bases between the two ends. The CDR3 DNA reads as TGTGCCAGCAGTGACTCGGTGACAGGCGGCACAGATACGCAGTATTTT. Its protein product is CASSDSVTGGTDTQYF.

This sequence joins TRBV7-2 and TRBJ2-1; 9 nucleotides match TRBD2. V was clipped by 4 bases and J by 5 bases; unmatched bases: 9. Germline-derived CDR1 and CDR2 are SGHTA and FQGNSA. This CDR3 is 16 amino acids long. CDR3 in amino acids: CASSSLAGTSHNEQFF. CDR3 sequence (DNA): TGTGCCAGCAGCTCCCTAGCGGGGACGTCCCACAATGAGCAGTTCTTC. The variable domain in full, completed from reference TRBV7-2 and TRBJ2-1, reads GAGVSQSPSNKVTEKGKDVELRCDPISGHTALYWYRQSLGQGLEFLIYFQGNSAPDKSGLPSDRFSAERTGGSVSTLTIQRTQQEDSAVYLCASSSLAGTSHNEQFFGPGTRLTVL.